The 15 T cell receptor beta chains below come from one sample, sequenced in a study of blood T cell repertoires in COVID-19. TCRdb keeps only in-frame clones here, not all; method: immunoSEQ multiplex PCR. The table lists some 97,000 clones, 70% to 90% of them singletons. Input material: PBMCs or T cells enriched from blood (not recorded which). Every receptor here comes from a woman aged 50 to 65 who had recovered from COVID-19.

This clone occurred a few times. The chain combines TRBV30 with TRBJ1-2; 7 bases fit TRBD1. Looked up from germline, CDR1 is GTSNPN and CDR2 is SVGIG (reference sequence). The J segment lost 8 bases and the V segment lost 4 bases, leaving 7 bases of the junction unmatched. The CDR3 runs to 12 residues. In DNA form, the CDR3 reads TGTGCCTGGACCGGGACAGTGGGCGGCTACACCTTC. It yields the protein CAWTGTVGGYTF. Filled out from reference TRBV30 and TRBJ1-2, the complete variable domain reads SQTIHQWPATLVQPVGSPLSLECTVEGTSNPNLYWYRQAAGRGLQLLFYSVGIGQISSEVPQNLSASRPQDRQFILSSKKLLLSDSGFYLCAWTGTVGGYTFGSGTRLTVV.

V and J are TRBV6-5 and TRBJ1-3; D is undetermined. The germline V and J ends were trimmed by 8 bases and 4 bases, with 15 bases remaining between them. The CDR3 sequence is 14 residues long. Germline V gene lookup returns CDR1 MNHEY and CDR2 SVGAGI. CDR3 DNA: TGTGCCAGCGGTAATGAGGTATCCGGAAACACCATATATTTT. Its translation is CASGNEVSGNTIYF.

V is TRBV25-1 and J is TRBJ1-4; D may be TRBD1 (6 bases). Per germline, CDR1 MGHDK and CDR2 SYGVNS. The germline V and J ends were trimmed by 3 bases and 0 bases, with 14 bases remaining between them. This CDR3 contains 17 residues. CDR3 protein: CASSDVQGLSTNEKLFF. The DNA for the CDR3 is TGTGCCAGCAGTGATGTACAGGGTTTGTCAACTAATGAAAAACTGTTTTTT.

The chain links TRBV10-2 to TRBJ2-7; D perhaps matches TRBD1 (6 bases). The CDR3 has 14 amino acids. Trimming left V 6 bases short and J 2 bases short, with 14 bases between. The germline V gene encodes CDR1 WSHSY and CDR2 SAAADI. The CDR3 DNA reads TGCGCCAGCAGCCACAGGGAGAGGGCCTACGAGCAGTACTTC. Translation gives CASSHRERAYEQYF.

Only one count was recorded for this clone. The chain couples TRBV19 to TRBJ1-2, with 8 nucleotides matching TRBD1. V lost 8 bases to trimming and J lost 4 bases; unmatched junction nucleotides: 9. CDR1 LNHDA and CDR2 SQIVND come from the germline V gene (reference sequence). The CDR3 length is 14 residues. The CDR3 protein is CASQGQGAVYGYTF. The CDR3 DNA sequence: TGTGCCAGTCAGGGGCAGGGGGCGGTCTATGGCTACACCTTC.

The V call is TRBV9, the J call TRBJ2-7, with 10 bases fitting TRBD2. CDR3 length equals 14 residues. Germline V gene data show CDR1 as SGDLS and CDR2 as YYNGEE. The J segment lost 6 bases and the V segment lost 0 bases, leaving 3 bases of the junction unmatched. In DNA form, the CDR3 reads TGTGCCAGCAGCGTAGGGCTAGCGGGGGTCGAGCAGTACTTC. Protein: CASSVGLAGVEQYF.

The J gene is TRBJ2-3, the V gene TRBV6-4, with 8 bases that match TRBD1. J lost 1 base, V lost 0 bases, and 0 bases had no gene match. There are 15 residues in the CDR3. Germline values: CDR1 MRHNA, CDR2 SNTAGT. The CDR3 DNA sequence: TGTGCCAGCAGTGACTCGGGACAGGGCACAGATACGCAGTATTTT. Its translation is CASSDSGQGTDTQYF.

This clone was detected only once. The CDR3 is CASRRTGSEGSTGELFF. The CDR3 nucleotides read TGCGCCAGCAGAAGGACAGGCTCGGAAGGGTCCACCGGGGAGCTGTTTTTT. The chain links TRBV5-1 to TRBJ2-2; the match to TRBD1 covers 7 bases. The CDR3 has 17 residues. With 5 bases clipped from V and 4 bases from J, the junction kept 14 bases outside the gene matches. Germline loops: CDR1 SGHRS, CDR2 YFSETQ.

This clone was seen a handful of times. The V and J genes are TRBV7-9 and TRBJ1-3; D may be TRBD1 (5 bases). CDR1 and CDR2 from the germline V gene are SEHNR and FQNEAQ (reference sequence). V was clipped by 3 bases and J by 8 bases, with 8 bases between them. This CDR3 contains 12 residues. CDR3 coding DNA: TGTGCCAGCAGCTTCTGGGGGGACACCATATATTTT. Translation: CASSFWGDTIYF.

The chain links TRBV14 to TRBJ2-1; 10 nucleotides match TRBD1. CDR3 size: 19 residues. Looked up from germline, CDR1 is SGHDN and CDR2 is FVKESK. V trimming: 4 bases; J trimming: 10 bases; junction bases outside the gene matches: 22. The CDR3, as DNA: TGTGCCAGCAGCCGCCGAGAGGGACAGGGGATCGGGGAGCTATGGGAGCAGTTCTTC. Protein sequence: CASSRREGQGIGELWEQFF.

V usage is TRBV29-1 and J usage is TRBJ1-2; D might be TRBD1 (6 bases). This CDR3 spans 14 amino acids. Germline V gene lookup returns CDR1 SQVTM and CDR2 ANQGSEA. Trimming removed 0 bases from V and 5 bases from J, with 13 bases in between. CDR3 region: CSVEDRQEAYGYTF. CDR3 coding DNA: TGCAGCGTTGAAGATCGACAGGAAGCATATGGCTACACCTTC.

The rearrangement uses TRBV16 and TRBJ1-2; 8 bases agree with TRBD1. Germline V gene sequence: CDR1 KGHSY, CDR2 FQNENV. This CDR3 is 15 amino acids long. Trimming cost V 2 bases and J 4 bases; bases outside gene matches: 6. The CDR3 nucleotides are TGTGCCAGCAGCCAAGACAGGGGCCTTGGCTATGGCTACACCTTC. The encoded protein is CASSQDRGLGYGYTF.

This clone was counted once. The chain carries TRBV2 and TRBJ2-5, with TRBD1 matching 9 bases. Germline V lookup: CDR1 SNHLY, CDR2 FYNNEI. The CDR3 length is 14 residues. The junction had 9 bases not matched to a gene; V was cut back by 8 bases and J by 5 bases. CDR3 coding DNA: TGTGCCAGCGGAGAGACAGGGGGGAGGGAGACCCAGTACTTC. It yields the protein CASGETGGRETQYF.

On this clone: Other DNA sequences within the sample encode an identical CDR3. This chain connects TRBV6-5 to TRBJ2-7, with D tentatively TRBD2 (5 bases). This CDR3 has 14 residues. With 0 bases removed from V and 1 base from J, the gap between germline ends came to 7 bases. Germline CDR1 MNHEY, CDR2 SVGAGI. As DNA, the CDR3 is TGTGCCAGCAGTTACTCGCGCGGGTCCTACGAGCAGTACTTC. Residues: CASSYSRGSYEQYF.

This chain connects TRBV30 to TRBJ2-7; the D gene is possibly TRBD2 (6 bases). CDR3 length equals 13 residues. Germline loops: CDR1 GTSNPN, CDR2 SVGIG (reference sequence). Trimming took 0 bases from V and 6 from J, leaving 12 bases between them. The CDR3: CAWSVTLAGEQYF. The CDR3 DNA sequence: TGTGCCTGGAGTGTAACACTAGCTGGCGAGCAGTACTTC.